This TCR beta chain was sequenced in a study of cytomegalovirus exposure and HLA in healthy donors. The CDR3 has 15 residues. The germline gives CDR1 SQVTM, CDR2 ANQGSEA. V was clipped by 1 base and J by 1 base; unmatched bases: 3. Libraries were prepared by immunoSEQ multiplex PCR; TCRdb keeps only in-frame clonotypes and omits some of them. The table has 250,000 to 300,000 clones, 80% to 90% seen once. This chain joins TRBV29-1 and TRBJ1-3; 8 bases map to TRBD1. This TCR came from a woman younger than 35 in good health and CMV-seronegative. Source material: PBMCs. CDR3 amino acids: CSVEGTGTSGNTIYF. The CDR3 bases are TGCAGCGTTGAAGGGACAGGGACGTCTGGAAACACCATATATTTT.